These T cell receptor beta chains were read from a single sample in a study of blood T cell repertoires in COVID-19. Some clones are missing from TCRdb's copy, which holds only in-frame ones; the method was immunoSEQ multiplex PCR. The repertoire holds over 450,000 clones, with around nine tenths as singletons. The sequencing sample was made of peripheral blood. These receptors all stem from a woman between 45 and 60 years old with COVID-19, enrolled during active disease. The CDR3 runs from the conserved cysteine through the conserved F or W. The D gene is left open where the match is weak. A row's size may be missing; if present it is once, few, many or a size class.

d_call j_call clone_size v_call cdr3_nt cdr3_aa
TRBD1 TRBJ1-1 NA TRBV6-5 TGTGCCAGCAGGCCCCGGACAGGGCAAAATGAAGCTTTCTTT CASRPRTGQNEAFF
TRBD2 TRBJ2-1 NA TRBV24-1 TGTGCCACCAGTGATCACCTAGCGGGGGGGTTCAATGAGCAGTTCTTC CATSDHLAGGFNEQFF
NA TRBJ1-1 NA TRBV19 TGTGCCAGTAGTATCACGCAGGGATACACTGAAGCTTTCTTT CASSITQGYTEAFF
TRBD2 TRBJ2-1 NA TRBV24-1 TGTGCCACCAGTGATGAGGCGGGGGGGCCTACCTCCTACAATGAGCAGTTCTTC CATSDEAGGPTSYNEQFF
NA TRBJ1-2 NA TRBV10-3 TGTGCCATCAGTCAACAGGGAGCTAACTATGGCTACACCTTC CAISQQGANYGYTF
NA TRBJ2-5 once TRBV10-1 TGCGCCAGCAGTCAAAGCTTCGGGGGTCCAGAGACCCAGTACTTC CASSQSFGGPETQYF
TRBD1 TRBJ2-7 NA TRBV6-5 TGTGCCAGCAGCTCGACGGACAGGGGGTCCTACGAGCAGTACTTC CASSSTDRGSYEQYF
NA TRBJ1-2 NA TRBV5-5 TGTGCCAGTACTCGGAACAGCCAACCCTATGGCTACACCTTC CASTRNSQPYGYTF
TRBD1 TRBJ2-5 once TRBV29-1 TGCAGCGTTGAAAGACAGGGGATCGCCAAAGAGACCCAGTACTTC CSVERQGIAKETQYF
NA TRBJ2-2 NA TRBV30 TGTGCCTGGGGTGGGTCAGGAGGGACCGGGGAGCTGTTTTTT CAWGGSGGTGELFF
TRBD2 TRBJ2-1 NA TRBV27 TGTGCCAGCAGTTTGTCTAGCGGGGGCCACAATGAGCAGTTCTTC CASSLSSGGHNEQFF
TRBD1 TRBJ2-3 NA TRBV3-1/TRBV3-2 TGTGCCAGCAGCCAGGGACAGGGAACAGATACGCAGTATTTT CASSQGQGTDTQYF
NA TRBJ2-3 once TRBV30 TGTGCCTGGAGTGAAGGGGTGAACACAGATACGCAGTATTTT CAWSEGVNTDTQYF
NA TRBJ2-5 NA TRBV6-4 TGTGCCAGCAGTGACTCACGAGGCGGGGCGGAAGAGACCCAGTACTTC CASSDSRGGAEETQYF
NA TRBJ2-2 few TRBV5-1 TGCGCCAGCAGCGAAGCGACGATCGATCGGGCCGGGGAGCTGTTTTTT CASSEATIDRAGELFF
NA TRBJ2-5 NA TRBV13 TGTGCCAGCAGCTCCGGCAGACGCAGGGAGACCCAGTACTTC CASSSGRRRETQYF
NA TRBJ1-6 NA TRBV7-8 TGTGCCAGCAGCCCGTTTTTGGGGCTCACTAATTCACCCCTCCACTTT CASSPFLGLTNSPLHF
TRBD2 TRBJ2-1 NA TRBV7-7 TGTGCCAGCAGACCAAACTTAGCGGGGGGGTACGATGAGCAGTTCTTC CASRPNLAGGYDEQFF
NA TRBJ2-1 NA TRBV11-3 TGTGCCAGCAGCCCTAGGAGGGGTGAGCAGTTCTTC CASSPRRGEQFF
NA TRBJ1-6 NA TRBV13 TGTGCCAGCAGCTTACAAGGGGATTCACCCCTCCACTTT CASSLQGDSPLHF
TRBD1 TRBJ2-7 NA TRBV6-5 TGTGCCAGCAGTTCTGGACAGGCCCACCTCTACGAGCAGTACTTC CASSSGQAHLYEQYF
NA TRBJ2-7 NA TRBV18 TGTGCCAGCTCACCAGGGGCAACCGGGGGCTACGAGCAGTACTTC CASSPGATGGYEQYF
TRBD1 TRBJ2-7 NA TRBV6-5 TGTGCCAGCAGATGGGACAGCTCCTACGAGCAGTACTTC CASRWDSSYEQYF
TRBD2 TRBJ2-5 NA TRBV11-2 TGTGCCAGCAGCTTCCGGGGGGGCATGGACCAAGAGACCCAGTACTTC CASSFRGGMDQETQYF
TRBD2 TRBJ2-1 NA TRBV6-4 TGTGCCAGCAGGGCCCGACTAGCGGGTAATGAGCAGTTCTTC CASRARLAGNEQFF
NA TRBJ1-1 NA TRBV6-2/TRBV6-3 TGTGCCAGCAGTTCAGGGTGGGGCACTGAAGCTTTCTTT CASSSGWGTEAFF
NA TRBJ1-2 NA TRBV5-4 TGTGCCAGCAGCTCCGCGGGAGGCGGAGTCCTTTATGGCTACACCTTC CASSSAGGGVLYGYTF
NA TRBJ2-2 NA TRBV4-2 TGTGCCAGCAGCGGACTCTTATCGAACACCGGGGAGCTGTTTTTT CASSGLLSNTGELFF
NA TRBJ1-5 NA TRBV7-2 TGTGCCAGCAGCCCCCTGGCAGGAGGGAATCAGCCCCAGCATTTT CASSPLAGGNQPQHF
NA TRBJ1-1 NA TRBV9 TGTGCCAGCAGCGACCTATTGACAGCTGAAGCTTTCTTT CASSDLLTAEAFF
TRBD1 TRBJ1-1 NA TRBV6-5 TGTGCCAGCAGGCTGGACAGGGACGATCCGGCTTTCTTT CASRLDRDDPAFF
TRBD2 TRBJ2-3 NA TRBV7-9 TGTGCCAGCAGCTTATTAGGTAGCGGGGGGCAAGATACGCAGTATTTT CASSLLGSGGQDTQYF
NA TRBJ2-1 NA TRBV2 TGTGCCAGCAGTGCAGAACTAGATCGCTACAATGAGCAGTTCTTC CASSAELDRYNEQFF
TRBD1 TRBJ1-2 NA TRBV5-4 TGTGCCAGCAGCTTGGGGGACAGGGTAATGGGTGGCTACACCTTC CASSLGDRVMGGYTF
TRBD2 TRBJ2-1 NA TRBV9 TGTGCCAGCAGCGTAGGGGCGGGGGGAATGAATGAGCAGTTCTTC CASSVGAGGMNEQFF
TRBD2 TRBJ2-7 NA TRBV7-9 TGTGCCAGCAGCTGGGGACTAGCGGATACCTACGAGCAGTACTTC CASSWGLADTYEQYF
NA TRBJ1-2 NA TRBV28 TGTGCCAGCAGCGCAGACAGGTACTATGGCTACACCTTC CASSADRYYGYTF
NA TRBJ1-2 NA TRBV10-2 TGCGCCAGCAGTGAGGGGGCCGACTATGGCTACACCTTC CASSEGADYGYTF
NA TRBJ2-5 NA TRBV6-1 TGTGCCAGCAGTGAGGAACCCCGAACGTGGGGGGGCGGCGAGACCCAGTACTTC CASSEEPRTWGGGETQYF
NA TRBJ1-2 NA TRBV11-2 TGTGCCAGCAGCCTATGGTCGGGGGGAAACTATGGCTACACCTTC CASSLWSGGNYGYTF
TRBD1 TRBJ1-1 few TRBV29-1 TGCAGCGCCCATTACAGGGGGTTGAACACTGAAGCTTTCTTT CSAHYRGLNTEAFF
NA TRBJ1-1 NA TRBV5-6 TGTGCCAGCAGCTTAACCGGTAGCCGAGCGGACACTGAAGCTTTCTTT CASSLTGSRADTEAFF
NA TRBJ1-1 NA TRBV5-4 TGTGCCAGCAGCTTGGGGGGGGTCTTCGCTTTCTTT CASSLGGVFAFF
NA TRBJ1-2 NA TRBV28 TGTGCCGGGTCGGGGTCTGCGGGCTACACCTTC CAGSGSAGYTF
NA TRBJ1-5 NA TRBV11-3 TGTGCCAGCAGCTTACCGGGACACCGTCAGCCCCAGCATTTT CASSLPGHRQPQHF
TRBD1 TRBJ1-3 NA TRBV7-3 TGTGCCAGCAGCCCGACAGGGGCCCTCTCTGGAAACACCATATATTTT CASSPTGALSGNTIYF
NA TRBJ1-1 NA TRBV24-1 TGTGCCACCCGTTCAACGAGAGGCACTGAAGCTTTCTTT CATRSTRGTEAFF
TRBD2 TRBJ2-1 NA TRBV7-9 TGTGCCAGCAGCTTATTGGGGGGGACTGAGCAGTTCTTC CASSLLGGTEQFF
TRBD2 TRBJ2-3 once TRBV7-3 TGTGCCAGCAGCTTAGACCCGGGACTAGCGGGGGGGGCAGATACGCAGTATTTT CASSLDPGLAGGADTQYF
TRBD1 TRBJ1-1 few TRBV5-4 TGTGCCAGCAGCTTACCGACAGGGTCTGGGGACACTGAAGCTTTCTTT CASSLPTGSGDTEAFF
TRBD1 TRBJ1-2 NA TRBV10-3 TGTGCCATCAAGGGGGGGACAGGGTACGGCTACACCTTC CAIKGGTGYGYTF
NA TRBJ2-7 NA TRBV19 TGTGCCAGTAGTACCAGGGCCCGCTCCTACGAGCAGTACTTC CASSTRARSYEQYF
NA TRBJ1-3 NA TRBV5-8 TGTGCCAGCAGCTCGATGACAGTTACCTCTGGAAACACCATATATTTT CASSSMTVTSGNTIYF
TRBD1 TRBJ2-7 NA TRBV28 TGTGCCAGCAGTTTATACGCAGGGGGTTACGAGCAGTACTTC CASSLYAGGYEQYF
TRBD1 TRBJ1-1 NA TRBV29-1 TGCAGCGTGGCAGCGGGACAGGGGGTTAAAGGGGCTTTCTTT CSVAAGQGVKGAFF
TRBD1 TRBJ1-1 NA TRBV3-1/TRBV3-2 TGTGCCAGCAGCCCGACAGGGGACACTGAAGCTTTCTTT CASSPTGDTEAFF
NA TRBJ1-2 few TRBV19 TGTGCCAGTAAGATGCTCGATCGGTCCGCCGCCTATGGCTACACCTTC CASKMLDRSAAYGYTF
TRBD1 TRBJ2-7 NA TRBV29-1 TGCAGCGTTAGGGGGACAGGATCTCACGAGCAGTACTTC CSVRGTGSHEQYF